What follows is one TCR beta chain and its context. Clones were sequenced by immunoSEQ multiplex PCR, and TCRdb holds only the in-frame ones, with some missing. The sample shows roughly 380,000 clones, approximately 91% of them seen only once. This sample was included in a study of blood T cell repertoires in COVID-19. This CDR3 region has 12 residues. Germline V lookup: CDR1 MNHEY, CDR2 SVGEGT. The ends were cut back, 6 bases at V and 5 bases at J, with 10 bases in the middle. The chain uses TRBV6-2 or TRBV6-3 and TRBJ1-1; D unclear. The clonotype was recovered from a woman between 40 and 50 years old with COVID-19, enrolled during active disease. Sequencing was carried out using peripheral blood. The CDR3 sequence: CASSDRRTEAFF. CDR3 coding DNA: TGTGCCAGCAGCGACCGGCGGACTGAAGCTTTCTTT.